This TCR beta chain is drawn from a study of Ad26.COV2.S vaccination and SARS-CoV-2 variants. Trimming removed 7 bases at V and 0 bases at J, with 15 bases between. Germline CDR1 reads LNHDA; CDR2 reads SQIVND (reference sequence). CDR3 size: 15 residues. Treatment noted: about 20 received Ad26.COV2.S at low or high dose, single or two shots; about 5 received placebo; per-sample allocation not given. Sampling was done on day 63 after the first vaccine or placebo injection. Libraries were prepared by immunoSEQ multiplex PCR; TCRdb keeps only in-frame clonotypes and omits some of them. The sample shows over 400,000 clones, 92% of them seen only once.

The clonotype originates from a person between 18 and 59 years old who received the Ad26.COV2.S COVID-19 vaccine or a placebo. This sequence joins TRBV19 and TRBJ1-1; D is perhaps TRBD1 (5 bases). Specimen: peripheral blood, collected in a trial of Ad26.COV2.S vaccine versus placebo. The CDR3 here is CASTPPGRLNTEAFF. CDR3 DNA sequence: TGTGCCAGTACACCACCGGGGCGGCTGAACACTGAAGCTTTCTTT. Full variable domain (remainder filled in from reference TRBV19 and TRBJ1-1): DGGITQSPKYLFRKEGQNVTLSCEQNLNHDAMYWYRQDPGQGLRLIYYSQIVNDFQKGDIAEGYSVSREKKESFPLTVTSAQKNPTAFYLCASTPPGRLNTEAFFGQGTRLTVV.